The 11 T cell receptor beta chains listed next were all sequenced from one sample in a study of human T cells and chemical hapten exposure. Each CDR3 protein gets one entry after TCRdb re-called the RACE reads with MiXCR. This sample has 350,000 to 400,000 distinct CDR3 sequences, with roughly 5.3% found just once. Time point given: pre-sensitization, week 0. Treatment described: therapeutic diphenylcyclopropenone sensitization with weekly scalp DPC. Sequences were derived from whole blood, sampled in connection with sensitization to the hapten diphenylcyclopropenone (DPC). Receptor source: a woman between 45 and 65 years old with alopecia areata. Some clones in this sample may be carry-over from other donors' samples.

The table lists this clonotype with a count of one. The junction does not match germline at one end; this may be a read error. The CDR3, as DNA: TGCGCCAGCAGCTGGACGGGGCGTAACGATGGCTACACCTTC. It is translated as CASSWTGRNDGYTF. The chain has TRBV5-1 and TRBJ1-2, with TRBD1 as a possible D gene (5 bases). The germline gives CDR1 SGHRS, CDR2 YFSETQ. This CDR3 spans 14 amino acids.

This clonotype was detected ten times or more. CDR3 nucleotides: TGTGCCAGCAGTTTGACAAGGTTGAACACTGAAGCTTTCTTT. The encoded protein is CASSLTRLNTEAFF. This sequence joins TRBV27 and TRBJ1-1; D unclear. The germline gives CDR1 MNHEY, CDR2 SMNVEV (reference sequence). V lost 3 bases and J lost 0, with 8 bases in between. This CDR3 contains 14 residues.

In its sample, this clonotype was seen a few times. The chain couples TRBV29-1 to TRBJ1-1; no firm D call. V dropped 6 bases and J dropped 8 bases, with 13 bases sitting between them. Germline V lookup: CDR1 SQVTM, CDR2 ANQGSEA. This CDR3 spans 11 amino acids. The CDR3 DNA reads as TGCAGCGTCACTAGACGGGAGGAAGCTTTCTTT. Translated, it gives CSVTRREEAFF.

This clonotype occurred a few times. The CDR3, as DNA: TGTGCCAGCAGCAGATCCGGGACTGTCGGTGAAGCTTTCTTT. Translated, it gives CASSRSGTVGEAFF. The chain links TRBV11-2 to TRBJ1-1; possibly TRBD1 for D (5 bases). With 5 bases removed from V and 7 bases from J, the gap between germline ends came to 17 bases. Germline V lookup: CDR1 SGHAT, CDR2 FQNNGV. The length of the CDR3 is 14 residues.

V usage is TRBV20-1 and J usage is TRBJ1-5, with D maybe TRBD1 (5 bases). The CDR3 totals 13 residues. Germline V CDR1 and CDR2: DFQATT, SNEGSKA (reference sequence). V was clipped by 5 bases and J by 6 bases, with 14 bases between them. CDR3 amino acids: CSASGLAGQPQHF. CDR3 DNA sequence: TGCAGTGCTTCGGGACTGGCAGGTCAGCCCCAGCATTTT.

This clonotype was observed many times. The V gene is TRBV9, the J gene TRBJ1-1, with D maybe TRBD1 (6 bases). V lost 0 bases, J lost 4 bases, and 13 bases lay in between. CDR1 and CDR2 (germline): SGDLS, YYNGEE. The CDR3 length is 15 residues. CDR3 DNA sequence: TGTGCCAGCAGCGTAGGACACAGGGTGGGCACTGAAGCTTTCTTT. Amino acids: CASSVGHRVGTEAFF.

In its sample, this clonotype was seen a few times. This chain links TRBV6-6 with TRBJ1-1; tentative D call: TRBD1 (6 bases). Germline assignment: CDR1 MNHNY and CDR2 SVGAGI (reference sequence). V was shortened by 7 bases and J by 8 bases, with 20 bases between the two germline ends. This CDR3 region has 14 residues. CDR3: CASTSLWTDKEAFF. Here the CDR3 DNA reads TGTGCCAGCACGTCGTTATGGACAGACAAAGAAGCTTTCTTT.

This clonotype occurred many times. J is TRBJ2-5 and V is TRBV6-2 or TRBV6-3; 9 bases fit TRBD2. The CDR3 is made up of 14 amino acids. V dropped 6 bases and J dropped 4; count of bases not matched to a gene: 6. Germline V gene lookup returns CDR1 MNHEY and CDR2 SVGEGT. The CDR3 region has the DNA TGTGCCAGCAGCCCGATTAGCGGGAGAGAGACCCAGTACTTC. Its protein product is CASSPISGRETQYF.

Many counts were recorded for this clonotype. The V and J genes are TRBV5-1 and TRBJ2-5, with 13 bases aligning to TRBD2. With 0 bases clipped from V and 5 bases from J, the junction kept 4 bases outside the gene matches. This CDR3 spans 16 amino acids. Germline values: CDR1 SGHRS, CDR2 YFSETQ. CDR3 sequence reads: CASSLELAGGPETQYF. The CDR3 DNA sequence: TGCGCCAGCAGCTTGGAACTAGCGGGGGGGCCGGAGACCCAGTACTTC.

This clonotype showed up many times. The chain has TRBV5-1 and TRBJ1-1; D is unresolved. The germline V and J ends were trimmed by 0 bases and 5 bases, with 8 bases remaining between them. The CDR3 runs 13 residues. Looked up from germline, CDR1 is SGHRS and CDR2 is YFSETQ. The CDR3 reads CASSLVGRTEAFF. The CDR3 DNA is TGCGCCAGCAGCTTGGTGGGAAGAACTGAAGCTTTCTTT.

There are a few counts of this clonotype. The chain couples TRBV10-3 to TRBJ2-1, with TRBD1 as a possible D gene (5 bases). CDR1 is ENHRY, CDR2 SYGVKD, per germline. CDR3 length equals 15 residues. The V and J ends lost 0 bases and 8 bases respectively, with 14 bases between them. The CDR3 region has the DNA TGTGCCATCAGTGAGTCGAAAGCAGGGATGCATGAGCAGTTCTTC. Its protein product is CAISESKAGMHEQFF.